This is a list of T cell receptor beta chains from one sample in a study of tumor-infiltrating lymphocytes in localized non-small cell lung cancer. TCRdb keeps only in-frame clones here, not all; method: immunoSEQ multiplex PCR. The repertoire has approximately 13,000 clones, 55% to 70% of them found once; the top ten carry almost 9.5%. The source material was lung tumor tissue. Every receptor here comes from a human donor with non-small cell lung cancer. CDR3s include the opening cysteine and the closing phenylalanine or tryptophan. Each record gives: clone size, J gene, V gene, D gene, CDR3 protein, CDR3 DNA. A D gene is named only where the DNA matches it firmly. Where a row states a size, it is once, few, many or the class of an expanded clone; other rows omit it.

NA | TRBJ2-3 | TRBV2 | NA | CASSADLPTDTQYF | TGTGCCAGCAGTGCTGACTTACCCACAGATACGCAGTATTTT
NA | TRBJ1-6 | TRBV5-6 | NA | CASSLGGRSYNSPLHF | TGTGCCAGCAGCTTAGGGGGAAGGTCCTATAATTCACCCCTCCACTTT
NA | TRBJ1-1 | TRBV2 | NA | CAKSRATNTEAFF | TGTGCCAAATCCAGGGCAACGAACACTGAAGCTTTCTTT
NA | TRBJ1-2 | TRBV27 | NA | CASSVHRDYGYTF | TGTGCCAGCAGTGTCCACAGGGACTATGGCTACACCTTC
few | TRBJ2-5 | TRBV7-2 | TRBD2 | CASSDTSGVETQYF | TGTGCCAGCAGCGACACTAGCGGTGTAGAGACCCAGTACTTC
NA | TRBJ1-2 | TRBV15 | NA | CATSRDSSYGYTF | TGTGCCACCAGCAGAGATTCCAGCTATGGCTACACCTTC
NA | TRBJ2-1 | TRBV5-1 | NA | CASSPGRLSSYNEQFF | TGCGCCAGCAGCCCTGGACGGCTGAGCTCCTACAATGAGCAGTTCTTC
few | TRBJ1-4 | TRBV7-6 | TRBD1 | CASSLVDRVGEKLFF | TGTGCCAGCAGCTTAGTCGACAGGGTGGGAGAAAAACTGTTTTTT
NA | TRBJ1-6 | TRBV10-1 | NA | CASSESRESPLHF | TGCGCCAGCAGTGAGTCGAGGGAATCACCCCTCCACTTT
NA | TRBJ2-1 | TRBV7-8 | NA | CASSLVYGSTRSYNEQFF | TGTGCCAGCAGCTTAGTCTACGGATCCACCCGCTCCTACAATGAGCAGTTCTTC
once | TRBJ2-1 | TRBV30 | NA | CAWRGQTNEQFF | TGTGCCTGGAGGGGCCAGACCAATGAGCAGTTCTTC
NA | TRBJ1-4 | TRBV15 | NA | CATSGDRATNEKLFF | TGTGCCACCAGCGGAGACAGAGCAACTAATGAAAAACTGTTTTTT
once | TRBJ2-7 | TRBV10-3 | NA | CAISERGDSYEQYF | TGTGCCATCAGTGAGAGGGGGGACTCCTACGAGCAGTACTTC
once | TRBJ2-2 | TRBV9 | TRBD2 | CASSVSPSGGAAGELFF | TGTGCCAGCAGCGTATCGCCTAGCGGGGGAGCGGCCGGGGAGCTGTTTTTT
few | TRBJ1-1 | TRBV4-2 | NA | CASSQGLGVSNTEAFF | TGTGCCAGCAGCCAAGGATTGGGGGTTTCGAACACTGAAGCTTTCTTT
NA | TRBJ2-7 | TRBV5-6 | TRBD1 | CASSLEPGGSYEQYF | TGTGCCAGCAGCTTGGAGCCAGGGGGAAGCTACGAGCAGTACTTC
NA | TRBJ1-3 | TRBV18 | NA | CASSPQGIAGNTIYF | TGTGCCAGCTCACCACAGGGGATCGCTGGAAACACCATATATTTT
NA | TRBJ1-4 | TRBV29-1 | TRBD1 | CSEQGADEKLFF | TGCAGCGAACAGGGGGCGGATGAAAAACTGTTTTTT
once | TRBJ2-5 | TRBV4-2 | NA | CASSQLSGPGGETQYF | TGTGCCAGCAGCCAATTGTCAGGCCCAGGCGGAGAGACCCAGTACTTC
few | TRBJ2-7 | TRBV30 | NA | CAWIDHRGEQYF | TGTGCCTGGATCGACCATCGGGGGGAGCAGTACTTC
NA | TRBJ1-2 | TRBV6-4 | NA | CASSDSAGKNYGYTF | TGTGCCAGCAGTGACTCGGCGGGGAAGAACTATGGCTACACCTTC
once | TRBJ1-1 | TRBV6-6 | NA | CASSYRYTEAFF | TGTGCCAGCAGTTACAGGTACACTGAAGCTTTCTTT
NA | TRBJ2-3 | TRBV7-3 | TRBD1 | CASSLTYRTGGITDTQYF | TGTGCCAGCAGCTTAACTTATCGGACAGGGGGCATCACAGATACGCAGTATTTT
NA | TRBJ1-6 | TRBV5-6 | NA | CASSHLLGVRSPLHF | TGTGCCAGCAGCCATTTATTGGGTGTGCGTTCACCCCTCCACTTT
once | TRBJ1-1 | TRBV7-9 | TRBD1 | CASSLGQSTEAFF | TGTGCCAGCAGCTTGGGACAGAGCACTGAAGCTTTCTTT
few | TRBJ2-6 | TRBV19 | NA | CASSAANVLTF | TGTGCCAGTAGTGCGGCGAACGTCCTGACTTTC
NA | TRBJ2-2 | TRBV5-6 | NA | CASSPPGRLTGELFF | TGTGCCAGCAGCCCTCCGGGACGACTCACCGGGGAGCTGTTTTTT
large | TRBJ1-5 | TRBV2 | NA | CASSAGSNQPQHF | TGTGCCAGCAGTGCGGGTAGCAATCAGCCCCAGCATTTT
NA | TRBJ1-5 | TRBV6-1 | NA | CASTQGNQPQHF | TGTGCCAGCACTCAGGGCAATCAGCCCCAGCATTTT
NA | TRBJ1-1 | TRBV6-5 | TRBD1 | CASSPRAGGPEAFF | TGTGCCAGCAGCCCCAGGGCAGGGGGCCCTGAAGCTTTCTTT
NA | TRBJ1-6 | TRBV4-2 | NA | CASSQDAGGIGSYNSPLHF | TGTGCCAGCAGCCAAGATGCGGGGGGCATCGGCTCCTATAATTCACCCCTCCACTTT
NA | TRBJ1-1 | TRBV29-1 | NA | CSVGYRQNTEAFF | TGCAGCGTTGGGTACAGGCAGAACACTGAAGCTTTCTTT
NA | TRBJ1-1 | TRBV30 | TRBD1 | CAWNKQGGRTEAFF | TGTGCCTGGAATAAACAGGGGGGACGGACTGAAGCTTTCTTT
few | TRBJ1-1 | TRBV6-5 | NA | CASSSLTGNTEAFF | TGTGCCAGCAGTTCGTTGACAGGGAACACTGAAGCTTTCTTT
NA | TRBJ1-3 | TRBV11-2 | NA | CASSLVSGSSSGNTIYF | TGTGCCAGCAGCTTAGTATCAGGGTCGAGCTCTGGAAACACCATATATTTT
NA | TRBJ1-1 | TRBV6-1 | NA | CASSEGAGVSNTEAFF | TGTGCCAGCAGTGAAGGGGCAGGGGTCTCGAACACTGAAGCTTTCTTT
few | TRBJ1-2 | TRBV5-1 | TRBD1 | CASSLSLGQSYGYTF | TGCGCCAGCAGCTTGAGTTTGGGACAGAGCTATGGCTACACCTTC
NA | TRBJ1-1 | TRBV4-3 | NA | CASSQDSVGGLGNTEAFF | TGCGCCAGCAGCCAAGACTCCGTAGGGGGGTTGGGGAACACTGAAGCTTTCTTT
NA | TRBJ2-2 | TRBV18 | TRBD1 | CASSQHPPGQVNTGELFF | TGTGCCAGCTCACAACACCCCCCGGGACAGGTGAACACCGGGGAGCTGTTTTTT
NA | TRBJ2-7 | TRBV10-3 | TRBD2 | CAIKGSGETYEQYF | TGTGCCATTAAAGGTAGCGGGGAGACCTACGAGCAGTACTTC
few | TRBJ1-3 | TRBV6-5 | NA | CASSHELGGNTIYF | TGTGCCAGCAGCCATGAGTTGGGGGGGAACACCATATATTTT
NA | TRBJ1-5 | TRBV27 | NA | CASSLVRDQPQHF | TGTGCCAGCAGTTTAGTACGGGATCAGCCCCAGCATTTT
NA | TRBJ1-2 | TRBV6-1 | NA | CASSETVYGYTF | TGTGCCAGCAGTGAGACAGTCTATGGCTACACCTTC
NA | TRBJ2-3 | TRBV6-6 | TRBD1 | CASSPRTGHTDTQYF | TGTGCCAGCAGTCCTCGGACAGGCCACACAGATACGCAGTATTTT
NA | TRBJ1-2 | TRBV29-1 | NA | CSVAESNYGYTF | TGCAGCGTTGCCGAGTCTAACTATGGCTACACCTTC
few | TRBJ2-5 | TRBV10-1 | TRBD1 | CASSPGQQVQETQYF | TGCGCCAGCAGCCCGGGACAGCAGGTTCAAGAGACCCAGTACTTC
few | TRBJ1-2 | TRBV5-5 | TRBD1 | CASSRQDRDYGYTF | TGTGCCAGCAGCAGACAGGACAGGGACTATGGCTACACCTTC
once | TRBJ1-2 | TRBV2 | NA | CASSESRGGYGYTF | TGTGCCAGCAGTGAAAGTAGGGGCGGCTATGGCTACACCTTC
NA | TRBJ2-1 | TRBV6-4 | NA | CASSDSWGAYNEQFF | TGTGCCAGCAGTGACTCTTGGGGGGCCTACAATGAGCAGTTCTTC
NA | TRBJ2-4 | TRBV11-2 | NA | CASSLAGTGNIQYF | TGTGCCAGCAGCTTAGCTGGTACCGGAAACATTCAGTACTTC